This T cell receptor (beta chain) was retrieved from a study of T cells after yellow fever vaccination. Study-wide findings and caveats: The study re-detected most primary-vaccination clones after the booster (under 97% CD4, roughly 85% CD8). A minor fraction of clonotypes spanned both CD4 and CD8 compartments.

About this clonotype itself: Antigen unknown.

TCRdb processed the 5' RACE reads anew with MiXCR; each CDR3 protein has one entry. The repertoire holds 180,000 or so distinct CDR3 sequences, 11% seen once, with 30% to 45% in the top ten. Germline assignment: CDR1 SEHNR and CDR2 FQNEAQ (reference sequence). The CDR3 runs 14 residues. V lost 8 bases, J lost 4 bases, and 7 bases stayed unmatched. This sequence originates from a man aged 18 to 35 who received the YFV17D yellow fever vaccine. The sequenced sample was CD8+ T cells sorted from PBMCs, obtained 15 days after the yellow fever booster vaccination. The chain links TRBV7-9 to TRBJ1-4, with 7 bases lining up with TRBD1. CDR3 coding DNA: TGTGCCAGCCGAAGACAGGGCCTTAATGAAAAACTGTTTTTT. This sequence encodes CASRRQGLNEKLFF.